The next 10 T cell receptor beta chains were all read from a single sample in a study of OX40 agonist ivuxolimab in advanced cancers. To prepare the library, the immunoSEQ multiplex PCR assay was applied. TCRdb mirrors the immuneACCESS table, restricted to in-frame sequences. Some clones are absent from its copies; in checked studies, under half trace to an unresolved V gene, and the reason for the others is unknown. For this sample the table gives about 61,000 clones, of which 86% were detected only once. The ten largest clones represent roughly 1.1% of the sample. This sample comprised CD4+ or CD8+ T cells sorted from blood, obtained in a trial of the OX40 agonist ivuxolimab. These TCRs come from an adult with an advanced solid tumor such as melanoma, head and neck, liver or kidney cancer.

The rearrangement joins TRBV5-1 to TRBJ1-2, with D maybe TRBD1 (5 bases). Germline V gene data show CDR1 as SGHRS and CDR2 as YFSETQ. The CDR3 length is 14 residues. Trimming cost V 0 bases and J 7 bases, with 13 bases left between them. DNA of the CDR3: TGCGCCAGCAGCTTGGTTGTGCAGGGTGGTGGCTACACCTTC. Translated, it gives CASSLVVQGGGYTF. Drawing the rest from reference TRBV5-1 and TRBJ1-2, the complete variable domain is KAGVTQTPRYLIKTRGQQVTLSCSPISGHRSVSWYQQTPGQGLQFLFEYFSETQRNKGNFPGRFSGRQFSNSRSEMNVSTLELGDSALYLCASSLVVQGGGYTFGSGTRLTVV.

The gene calls are TRBV18 and TRBJ1-5; 7 nucleotides align to TRBD1. Germline loops: CDR1 KGHSH, CDR2 LQKENI. Trimming took 4 bases from V and 3 from J; bases not matched to a gene: 9. The CDR3 consists of 16 residues. The CDR3 protein is CASSLTGPGLNQPQHF. CDR3 DNA sequence: TGTGCCAGCTCACTGACAGGGCCCGGTCTCAATCAGCCCCAGCATTTT.

The chain joins TRBV28 to TRBJ1-2; D might be TRBD1 (5 bases). The germline CDR1 and CDR2 sequences are MDHEN and SYDVKM. Deletions cut 4 bases from V and 4 bases from J, with 16 bases between. The CDR3 is made up of 15 amino acids. CDR3 sequence reads: CASSSGLGGSYGYTF. The CDR3, as DNA: TGTGCCAGCAGTTCGGGGTTGGGGGGAAGCTATGGCTACACCTTC.

V and J are TRBV19 and TRBJ2-5; the match to TRBD1 covers 7 bases. Matching the DNA end better, TRBJ2-7 makes the J call doubtful. Per the germline V gene, CDR1 is LNHDA and CDR2 is SQIVND (reference sequence). The CDR3 is 16 residues long. This CDR3 is CASSLGPGTAQYEQYF. CDR3 DNA sequence: TGTGCCAGTAGTCTGGGTCCCGGGACAGCCCAGTACGAGCAGTACTTC.

This chain connects TRBV6-6 to TRBJ1-2; TRBD1 matches 8 bases. Germline CDR1 MNHNY, CDR2 SVGAGI (reference sequence). The CDR3 extends over 14 amino acids. V was pared by 2 bases and J by 8 bases, with 7 bases of the junction left unmatched. CDR3 DNA: TGTGCCAGCAGTTACCTCTCAGGGGGCGGGGGCTACACCTTC. Encoded protein: CASSYLSGGGGYTF.

V usage is TRBV7-2 and J usage is TRBJ1-6; 11 nucleotides line up with TRBD1. In germline, CDR1 is SGHTA, CDR2 FQGNSA. This CDR3 is built from 15 residues. Germline trimming cut 4 bases from V and 8 bases from J; bases unmatched to any gene: 4. The CDR3 is CASSWDRGTDSPLHF. In DNA form, the CDR3 reads TGTGCCAGCAGCTGGGACAGGGGGACGGATTCACCCCTCCACTTT.

This clone was recorded only once. The rearrangement links TRBV5-1 to TRBJ1-6; D gene uncertain. Germline CDR1 SGHRS, CDR2 YFSETQ. The CDR3 sequence is 13 residues long. The V gene lost 3 bases and the J gene lost 6 bases, with 7 bases spanning the gap. The CDR3 DNA is TGCGCCAGCAGCTCCGACCTTAATTCACCCCTCCACTTT. Amino acids: CASSSDLNSPLHF.

Only one count was recorded for this clone. This chain uses TRBV5-4 with TRBJ1-4; the D is unclear. From germline, CDR1 is SGHNT and CDR2 YYREEE (reference sequence). CDR3 length: 14 residues. V lost 1 base, J lost 3 bases, and 7 bases lay in between. CDR3 sequence: CASSLRSPNEKLFF. The CDR3 DNA is TGTGCCAGCAGCTTGAGAAGCCCTAATGAAAAACTGTTTTTT.

The V and J genes are TRBV5-1 and TRBJ1-2; D uncertain. V lost 1 base and J 6 bases, leaving 13 bases between the germline ends. CDR3 length: 14 amino acids. In germline, CDR1 is SGHRS, CDR2 YFSETQ. The CDR3 spells CASSLFSRGDGYTF. The CDR3 DNA is TGCGCCAGCAGCTTGTTCTCCCGCGGTGATGGCTACACCTTC.

The rearrangement joins TRBV7-3 to TRBJ2-1; 8 bases line up with TRBD2. J lost 5 bases, V lost 5 bases, and 14 bases had no gene match. CDR3 length: 17 amino acids. Per the germline V gene, CDR1 is SGHTA and CDR2 is FQGTGA. Here the CDR3 DNA reads TGTGCCAGCAGCCCGGGGTTCGGGACTAGTTTCCACAATGAGCAGTTCTTC. Residues: CASSPGFGTSFHNEQFF.